These T cell receptor beta chains were read from a single sample in a study of cytomegalovirus exposure and HLA in healthy donors. TCRdb's copy holds only in-frame clones and misses some; the assay was immunoSEQ multiplex PCR. This sample has 52,000 or so clones, with roughly 74% found just once. Input material: PBMCs. The receptors stem from a female donor in good health and CMV-seronegative. Both conserved end residues are part of each CDR3. Each record gives: J gene, D gene, V gene, clone size, CDR3 protein, CDR3 DNA. A D gene is named only where the DNA matches it firmly. Size is stated for part of the rows, as once, few or many counts, or as a class when the clone is expanded.

TRBJ2-5,TRBD1,TRBV7-7,NA,CASSWGQGRETQYF,TGTGCTAGCAGCTGGGGACAGGGAAGGGAGACCCAGTACTTC
TRBJ1-5,NA,TRBV6-4,NA,CASTPGSLGPQHF,TGTGCCAGCACCCCGGGTAGCTTGGGGCCCCAGCATTTT
TRBJ1-1,NA,TRBV7-2,NA,CASTDIRGTEAFF,TGTGCCAGCACCGACATAAGGGGGACTGAAGCTTTCTTT
TRBJ1-4,NA,TRBV28,NA,CASTKPSVKLFF,TGTGCCAGCACCAAACCTTCGGTTAAACTGTTTTTT
TRBJ2-7,NA,TRBV30,NA,CAWSVGGGTPVEYF,NA
TRBJ2-7,NA,TRBV27,NA,CASSFLGGAQGLSYEQYF,TGTGCCAGCAGTTTTCTGGGCGGGGCGCAGGGCCTCTCCTACGAGCAGTACTTC
TRBJ2-2,TRBD1,TRBV7-9,NA,CASSLGDRRRPGELFF,TGTGCCAGCAGCTTAGGGGACAGAAGACGACCCGGGGAGCTGTTTTTT
TRBJ1-3,NA,TRBV19,NA,CASSLSGLLSDTIYF,TGTGCCAGTAGCCTATCGGGACTCCTGAGTGACACCATATATTTT
TRBJ1-2,TRBD1,TRBV29-1,NA,CSVEDRGVNYGYTF,TGCAGCGTCGAAGACAGGGGAGTGAACTATGGCTACACCTTC
TRBJ1-5,NA,TRBV5-1,NA,CASSLASGDSQPQHF,TGCGCCAGCAGCTTGGCCTCCGGAGACAGTCAGCCCCAGCATTTT
TRBJ1-5,TRBD1,TRBV29-1,NA,CSVTGEGSQPQHF,TGCAGCGTCACAGGGGAAGGCAGTCAGCCCCAGCATTTT
TRBJ2-6,TRBD2,TRBV4-1,NA,CASSQRQLGLAGANVLTF,TGCGCCAGCAGCCAACGACAGTTAGGACTAGCTGGGGCCAACGTCCTGACTTTC
TRBJ1-1,NA,TRBV23-1,once,CASSQSFSARMNTEAFF,TGCGCCAGCAGTCAATCGTTTTCGGCCAGGATGAACACTGAAGCTTTCTTT
TRBJ2-2,TRBD1,TRBV5-4,NA,CASSPGTGARGELFF,TGTGCCAGCAGCCCCGGGACAGGGGCACGAGGGGAGCTGTTTTTT
TRBJ2-7,TRBD1,TRBV5-1,NA,CASSWTGEAEQYF,TGCGCCAGCAGCTGGACAGGGGAGGCCGAGCAGTACTTC
TRBJ1-1,NA,TRBV5-1,NA,CASSLDRPVTEAFF,TGCGCCAGCAGCTTAGACAGGCCGGTAACTGAAGCTTTCTTT
TRBJ1-4,NA,TRBV7-2,NA,CASSRQGQYGREKLFF,TGTGCCAGCAGCCGACAAGGACAGTATGGCAGGGAAAAACTGTTTTTT
TRBJ1-2,NA,TRBV29-1,NA,CSVTGANYGYTF,TGCAGCGTAACCGGGGCTAACTATGGCTACACCTTC
TRBJ1-1,NA,TRBV6-1,NA,CASSEETHFNTEAFF,TGTGCCAGCAGTGAAGAAACGCACTTTAACACTGAAGCTTTCTTT
TRBJ2-1,NA,TRBV11-3,NA,CASSLVALSNEQFF,TGTGCCAGCAGCTTAGTTGCCCTCAGCAATGAGCAGTTCTTC
TRBJ2-7,TRBD1,TRBV7-9,NA,CASSRQGALTF,TGTGCCAGCAGCCGACAGGGGGCACTAACCTTC
TRBJ2-7,NA,TRBV9,NA,CASSVGPGAYEQYF,TGTGCCAGCAGCGTAGGGCCAGGGGCCTACGAGCAGTACTTC
TRBJ1-3,NA,TRBV10-3,NA,CAISRDTGNTIYF,TGTGCCATCAGCAGGGACACTGGAAACACCATATATTTT
TRBJ2-2,TRBD1,TRBV4-2,once,CASSQDPGQGYTGELFF,TGTGCCAGCAGCCAGGACCCGGGACAGGGCTACACCGGGGAGCTGTTTTTT
TRBJ1-5,NA,TRBV7-8,NA,CASSLQGIRPQHF,TGTGCCAGCAGCTTACAGGGGATTCGGCCCCAGCATTTT
TRBJ1-1,NA,TRBV7-2,NA,CASSSRVNTEAFF,TGTGCCAGCAGCTCCCGCGTGAACACTGAAGCTTTCTTT
TRBJ1-4,NA,TRBV4-3,NA,CASSHRQNEKLFF,TGCGCCAGCAGCCATCGTCAGAATGAAAAACTGTTTTTT
TRBJ1-4,NA,TRBV14,NA,CASSQSKQWEKLFF,TGTGCCAGCAGCCAGAGCAAACAGTGGGAAAAACTGTTTTTT
TRBJ1-2,NA,TRBV30,NA,CAWSPRNYGYTF,TGTGCCTGGAGCCCCAGGAACTATGGCTACACCTTC
TRBJ2-1,NA,TRBV5-1,NA,CASSLGTSLRSSYNEQFF,TGCGCCAGCAGCCTCGGAACTAGCTTACGAAGCTCCTACAATGAGCAGTTCTTC
TRBJ1-1,TRBD1,TRBV7-9,NA,CASSNMDGTGAWTAFF,TGTGCCAGCAGCAACATGGATGGGACAGGGGCGTGGACAGCTTTCTTT
TRBJ2-7,TRBD2,TRBV7-8,NA,CASSLGGGAYEQYF,TGTGCCAGCAGCTTAGGTGGGGGGGCCTACGAGCAGTACTTC
TRBJ2-5,TRBD1,TRBV4-1,NA,CASSQDGTGGGETQYF,TGCGCCAGCAGCCAAGATGGGACAGGGGGCGGTGAGACCCAGTACTTC
TRBJ2-5,NA,TRBV5-8,NA,CASSKTRIETQYF,TGTGCCAGCAGTAAGACTAGGATCGAGACCCAGTACTTC
TRBJ2-1,NA,TRBV6-5,NA,CASSSTPPWPNEQFF,TGTGCCAGCAGTTCCACCCCTCCATGGCCGAATGAGCAGTTCTTC
TRBJ2-7,TRBD2,TRBV4-1,NA,CASSQIAGPAYEQYF,TGCGCCAGCAGCCAAATAGCGGGGCCCGCCTACGAGCAGTACTTC
TRBJ2-7,NA,TRBV6-5,NA,CASRGGKGGEQYF,TGTGCCAGCAGGGGGGGAAAGGGAGGCGAGCAGTACTTC
TRBJ2-4,NA,TRBV6-1,NA,CASRAGQAYF,TGTGCCAGCAGAGCGGGACAGGCGTACTTC
TRBJ1-2,NA,TRBV6-6,NA,CASRDPAQRSYGYTF,TGTGCCAGCAGGGACCCGGCGCAGCGGAGCTATGGCTACACCTTC
TRBJ2-1,TRBD2,TRBV6-4,NA,CASSGLAGGNEQFF,TGTGCCAGCAGTGGACTAGCGGGGGGCAATGAGCAGTTCTTC
TRBJ2-5,TRBD1,TRBV27,NA,CASSSPRTGTQETQYF,TGTGCCAGCAGTTCCCCTAGGACAGGCACGCAAGAGACCCAGTACTTC
TRBJ2-7,NA,TRBV6-1,NA,CASSEGQYGGQYF,TGTGCCAGCAGTGAAGGTCAGTACGGCGGTCAGTACTTC
TRBJ1-1,NA,TRBV27,NA,CASSSRVNTEAFF,TGTGCCAGCAGTTCCCGGGTCAACACTGAAGCTTTCTTT
TRBJ1-1,NA,TRBV7-9,few,CASSLQGHPAFF,TGTGCCAGCAGCTTACAGGGCCACCCAGCTTTCTTT
TRBJ1-1,NA,TRBV29-1,NA,CSYARGVSTEAFF,TGCAGCTACGCTCGGGGGGTGAGCACTGAAGCTTTCTTT
TRBJ2-7,TRBD1,TRBV10-3,NA,CAISETGTAYEQYF,TGTGCCATCAGTGAGACCGGGACAGCCTACGAGCAGTACTTC
TRBJ2-7,NA,TRBV19,NA,CATRDSTYEQYF,TGTGCCACGCGGGATTCTACCTACGAGCAGTACTTC
TRBJ2-2,NA,TRBV29-1,NA,CSVGSRDLTGELFF,TGCAGCGTTGGGTCCAGGGATCTGACCGGGGAGCTGTTTTTT
TRBJ1-2,TRBD1,TRBV5-5,NA,CASSLGDRALGGYTF,TGTGCCAGCAGCTTGGGGGACAGGGCTTTGGGTGGCTACACCTTC
TRBJ1-6,TRBD1,TRBV9,NA,CASSPRPGGSPLHF,TGTGCCAGCAGCCCTCGCCCAGGGGGATCACCCCTCCACTTT
TRBJ2-1,TRBD1,TRBV7-2,few,CASTQTGGQGRGGQFF,TGTGCCAGCACCCAAACGGGAGGACAGGGGAGAGGGGGGCAGTTCTTC
TRBJ2-2,NA,TRBV5-1,few,CASSLAGANTGELFF,TGCGCCAGCAGCTTGGCCGGGGCGAACACCGGGGAGCTGTTTTTT